One sample yielded the 14 T cell receptor beta chains listed below, sequenced in a study of resident and recirculating memory T cells in vitiligo. Measured with immunoSEQ multiplex PCR; TCRdb has only the in-frame clones, and not every one. This sample has 40,000 to 45,000 clones; about nine tenths occur once, and the top ten carry about 4.5%. Sequencing input: blood. The source of these receptors is a male donor with vitiligo.

V gene TRBV9 combines with J gene TRBJ2-5; 9 nucleotides line up with TRBD1. The J segment lost 5 bases and the V segment lost 4 bases, leaving 15 bases of the junction unmatched. There are 17 residues in the CDR3. The V gene's germline CDR1 is SGDLS and CDR2 YYNGEE. CDR3 residues: CASSTQAGTGSIETQYF. For the CDR3, the DNA is TGTGCCAGCAGCACTCAGGCCGGGACAGGGTCAATCGAGACCCAGTACTTC.

This rearrangement joins TRBV7-9 to TRBJ2-1; D possibly corresponds to TRBD2 (6 bases). The germline gives CDR1 SEHNR, CDR2 FQNEAQ (reference sequence). The CDR3 consists of 15 residues. V lost 6 bases to trimming and J lost 8 bases, with 20 bases between them. DNA of the CDR3: TGTGCCAGCAGGGACATGAGCGGGTCTCGGCATGAGCAGTTCTTC. It encodes CASRDMSGSRHEQFF. Full variable domain (outside the CDR3, taken from reference TRBV7-9 and TRBJ2-1): DTGVSQNPRHKITKRGQNVTFRCDPISEHNRLYWYRQTLGQGPEFLTYFQNEAQLEKSRLLSDRFSAERPKGSFSTLEIQRTEQGDSAMYLCASRDMSGSRHEQFFGPGTRLTVL.

This chain uses TRBV5-4 with TRBJ2-5; TRBD2 might be the D (6 bases). Germline V gene data show CDR1 as SGHNT and CDR2 as YYREEE (reference sequence). The CDR3 length is 13 residues. V dropped 10 bases and J dropped 0 bases, with 13 bases sitting between them. The CDR3 spells CAPGRRDQETQYF. The CDR3 DNA follows: TGTGCCCCCGGTCGGAGGGACCAAGAGACCCAGTACTTC.

The V gene is TRBV7-2, the J gene TRBJ1-1, with a tentative D call TRBD1 (5 bases). The germline gives CDR1 SGHTA, CDR2 FQGNSA. V was clipped by 4 bases and J by 0 bases, with 9 bases between them. This CDR3 is 14 amino acids long. DNA for the CDR3: TGTGCCAGCAGCTCTGACAGCCTGAACACTGAAGCTTTCTTT. It specifies CASSSDSLNTEAFF.

The V and J genes are TRBV6-6 and TRBJ2-5; 13 bases match TRBD2. The V gene's germline CDR1 is MNHNY and CDR2 SVGAGI (reference sequence). Germline trimming cut 2 bases from V and 2 bases from J; bases unmatched to any gene: 2. This CDR3 comprises 16 residues. Here the CDR3 DNA reads TGTGCCAGCAGTTACCCGGGACTAGCGGGGCAAGAGACCCAGTACTTC. This translates into CASSYPGLAGQETQYF.

The rearrangement links TRBV14 to TRBJ2-3; TRBD1 aligns across 10 bases. J gave up 4 bases and V 1 base, and 5 bases lay outside the gene matches. The CDR3 totals 16 residues. CDR1 is SGHDN and CDR2 is FVKESK in the germline V gene. CDR3 protein: CASSQAGTGVPDTQYF. The CDR3 DNA sequence: TGTGCCAGCAGCCAAGCTGGGACAGGGGTCCCAGATACGCAGTATTTT.

This clone was observed once. The rearrangement uses TRBV11-2 and TRBJ2-5; D gene uncertain. The CDR3 extends over 14 amino acids. Germline-derived CDR1 and CDR2 are SGHAT and FQNNGV. Trimming pared 4 bases from V and 5 bases from J, leaving 14 bases between. CDR3 nucleotide sequence: TGTGCCAGCAGCTCGCAGGTTTCGTGGGAGACCCAGTACTTC. This codes for CASSSQVSWETQYF.

The V call is TRBV7-2, the J call TRBJ2-2; 8 nucleotides agree with TRBD2. The CDR3 has 16 residues. The V gene's germline CDR1 is SGHTA and CDR2 FQGNSA. The V segment lost 2 bases and the J segment 4 bases; nucleotides outside the gene matches: 6. CDR3 sequence: CASSLRASGSTGELFF. In nucleotides, the CDR3 is TGTGCCAGCAGCTTACGGGCTAGCGGGTCCACCGGGGAGCTGTTTTTT.

The chain couples TRBV18 to TRBJ2-2, with TRBD2 identical over 9 bases. Germline V gives CDR1 KGHSH, CDR2 LQKENI. V was pared by 0 bases and J by 7 bases, with 12 bases of the junction left unmatched. The CDR3 is 18 residues long. CDR3 sequence reads: CASSPPVGAGGIHGELFF. The DNA of the CDR3 is TGTGCCAGCTCACCACCGGTCGGAGCGGGGGGTATTCACGGGGAGCTGTTTTTT. The full variable domain, in which reference TRBV18 and TRBJ2-2 provide the parts outside the CDR3, is NAGVMQNPRHLVRRRGQEARLRCSPMKGHSHVYWYRQLPEEGLKFMVYLQKENIIDESGMPKERFSAEFPKEGPSILRIQQVVRGDSAAYFCASSPPVGAGGIHGELFFGEGSRLTVL.

The chain has TRBV10-3 and TRBJ1-6, with D perhaps matching TRBD1 (6 bases). The CDR3 is made up of 15 amino acids. Germline lookup yields CDR1 ENHRY and CDR2 SYGVKD. The V and J ends lost 9 bases and 9 bases respectively, with 21 bases between them. This chain's CDR3 is CAIRDNQSPFSPLHF. In nucleotides, the CDR3 is TGTGCCATTCGGGACAACCAAAGCCCCTTTTCACCCCTCCACTTT.

The chain has TRBV6-6 and TRBJ2-7; the match to TRBD2 covers 8 bases. The V gene end was trimmed by 9 bases and the J gene end by 4 bases; junction bases not matched to a gene: 8. This CDR3 contains 13 residues. From germline, CDR1 is MNHNY and CDR2 SVGAGI (reference sequence). The CDR3 is CASRGTSVYEQYF. Written as DNA, the CDR3 is TGTGCCAGTCGCGGGACTAGTGTGTACGAGCAGTACTTC.

The J gene is TRBJ1-2, the V gene TRBV6-5; tentatively, D is TRBD1 (6 bases). The germline gives CDR1 MNHEY, CDR2 SVGAGI. Between the trimmed V and J ends, which lost 3 bases and 4 bases, there was a span of 12 bases. The CDR3 loop spans 14 amino acids. CDR3 in amino acids: CASSYSLGAYGYTF. CDR3 DNA: TGTGCCAGCAGTTATAGTTTGGGGGCCTATGGCTACACCTTC.

The chain uses TRBV2 and TRBJ2-7; a possible D gene is TRBD1 (6 bases). Trimming stripped 8 bases from V and 6 bases from J, with 14 bases between. This CDR3 region has 12 residues. Germline values: CDR1 SNHLY, CDR2 FYNNEI. The CDR3 is CASLSLGAEQYF. The CDR3 DNA reads TGTGCCAGCTTATCACTGGGGGCCGAGCAGTACTTC.

This chain links TRBV4-2 with TRBJ1-3, with 8 bases that match TRBD1. Germline lookup yields CDR1 LGHNA and CDR2 YNFKEQ. Germline trimming cut 5 bases from V and 4 bases from J; bases unmatched to any gene: 7. CDR3 length equals 15 residues. CDR3: CASSSVTGEGNTIYF. For the CDR3, the DNA is TGTGCCAGCAGCTCTGTGACAGGGGAAGGAAACACCATATATTTT.